This record concerns one T cell receptor (beta chain) sequence. Germline assignment: CDR1 MDHEN and CDR2 SYDVKM. This CDR3 is built from 14 residues. V gave up 6 bases and J gave up 1 base, with 9 bases separating them. The record originates from a study of control samples from healthy donors and cancer patients. Sequencing was performed with immunoSEQ multiplex PCR; in TCRdb, only in-frame clones are kept and a portion is missing. Counted here are some 110,000 clones, over 90% occurring once; the ten biggest clones make up 2.6%. The TCR sequence derives from a man aged 25-45 years in good health. V gene TRBV28 combines with J gene TRBJ1-4; D is unresolved. Sequenced input: blood. The CDR3 loop reads CASRLSQTNEKLFF. CDR3 coding DNA: TGTGCCAGCAGGCTCAGTCAAACTAATGAAAAACTGTTTTTT.